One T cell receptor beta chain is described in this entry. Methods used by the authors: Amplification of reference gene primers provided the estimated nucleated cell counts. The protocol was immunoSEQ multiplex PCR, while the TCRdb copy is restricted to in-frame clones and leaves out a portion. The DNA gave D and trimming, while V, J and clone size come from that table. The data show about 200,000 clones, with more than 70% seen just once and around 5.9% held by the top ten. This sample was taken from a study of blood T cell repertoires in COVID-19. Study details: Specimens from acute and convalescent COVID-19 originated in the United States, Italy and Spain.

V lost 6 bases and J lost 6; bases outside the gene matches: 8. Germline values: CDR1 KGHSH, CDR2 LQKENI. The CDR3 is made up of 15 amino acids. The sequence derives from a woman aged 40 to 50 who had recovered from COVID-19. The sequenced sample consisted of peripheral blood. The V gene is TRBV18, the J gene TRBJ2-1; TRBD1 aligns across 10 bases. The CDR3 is CASSPGTGATNEQFF. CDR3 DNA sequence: TGTGCCAGCTCCCCCGGGACAGGGGCGACCAATGAGCAGTTCTTC.